This T cell receptor beta chain was found in a study of blood T cells in healthy people across ages. Primed by a sample-barcoded 5' primer and a J-beta primer mix, a second PCR proceeded for roughly 7 to 12 cycles. Through a template-switch adaptor with 12 random nucleotides, each cDNA molecule received a tag. MiXCR, applied by TCRdb to the 5' RACE reads, yields one record per CDR3 protein. Among 800,000 or so distinct CDR3 sequences listed, about 25% were seen once. This clonotype showed up just a few times. Approximately 10 milliliters of peripheral blood were drawn from each donor into EDTA-treated tubes. Germline loops: CDR1 LGHNA, CDR2 YSLEER. There are 16 residues in the CDR3. J was trimmed by 3 bases and V by 3 bases; bases with no gene match: 7. The same sample was also used in a study of T cells of mothers and their children.

The V and J genes are TRBV4-3 and TRBJ2-4; 8 bases align to TRBD1. This sequence originates from a boy aged 10-17 years in good health. Sequencing was performed on blood. The CDR3 nucleotides read TGCGCCAGCAGCCATAAGACAGGGGTAATCAAAAACATTCAGTACTTC. It codes for CASSHKTGVIKNIQYF.